The source of this T cell receptor (beta chain) is a study of blood T cells in healthy people across ages. Study outcomes and limitations: There was a strong correlation between TCR beta diversity and naive T cell percentage.

As for this clonotype: The antigen remains unidentified.

V was trimmed by 2 bases and J by 7 bases, leaving 9 bases between them. CDR1 ENHRY and CDR2 SYGVKD come from the germline V gene. This CDR3 is built from 14 residues. PCR was performed a second time for roughly 7 to 12 cycles using a sample-barcoded 5' primer and a J-beta primer mix. At least 3 million CDR3-containing paired-end reads were obtained per sample. TCRdb re-called the 5' RACE reads with MiXCR, one entry per CDR3 protein. The sample lists approximately 820,000 distinct CDR3 sequences; under 55% were seen once. Sample: blood. This TCR derives from a man aged 60 to 69 in good health. The chain employs TRBV10-3 and TRBJ1-6, with no clear D. CDR3 in amino acids: CAISEEGTNSPLHF. The CDR3 bases are TGTGCCATCAGTGAGGAGGGTACGAATTCACCCCTCCACTTT.